The subject of this entry is one T cell receptor beta chain. The antigen this receptor binds is unknown. The record has no base qualities; no much larger clone is one base away. The source of the sample is a study of cytomegalovirus exposure and HLA in healthy donors (dated by TCRdb to 2017 to 2019). With regard to the full study: An earlier analysis of 550 to 700 of the donors reported 250 to 300 Gb of sequence data and roughly 110 million unique TCR beta sequences from 190 million or so T cells. An early release that covered roughly 600 HLA-typed donors contained approximately 300 gigabases of sequencing data and 70 million to 100 million unique TCR sequences. Of the roughly 420 genotyped donors, approximately 81% were placed in the genetic ancestry cluster associated with self-reported Caucasian donors. The study aimed to test whether cataloging public T cell receptors could reveal signatures of past pathogen exposure. The study profiled the T cell repertoires of 500 to 800 subjects by immunosequencing and related them to cytomegalovirus serostatus. Along with the approximately 700-subject first cohort, a separate validation cohort of 120 different subjects was used. The study combined high-throughput TCR immunosequencing, statistical association of individual TCRs with disease status, and machine learning to predict cytomegalovirus infection status. A later analysis re-examined previously published TCR beta repertoires from about 700 donors and added high-resolution HLA genotyping to investigate patterns of TCR occurrence. Rather than drawing on any new phenotypic data, the later analysis identified candidate immune exposures from TCR beta sequences and the way those sequences occurred across donors. An earlier analysis of fewer than 750 of the donors used high-throughput TCR beta sequencing to judge whether each TCR beta V gene segment behaved as functional or pseudogenic. Alongside the repertoire data, information on donor age, sex, ethnicity and CMV serostatus was compiled. In a later genetic analysis, genome-wide SNP genotypes for about three fifths of the 666 donors were used, and that subset was treated as a discovery cohort. Every discovery cohort repertoire had been produced on one sequencing platform. HLA typing included class I and class II loci at four-digit resolution. Typing coverage varied by locus: about 629-640 donors for A, B, C, DRB1 and DQB1; under 550 for DQA1; more than 600 for DPA1; about 450 for DPB1. Roughly five DR-DQ haplotypes were handled as single units for association and clustering, since linkage in the cohort was strong. Among roughly 400 genotyped donors of the cohort, an average of roughly 240,000 unique TCR beta nucleotide sequences were sequenced per donor, around 20% of them non-productive. Study-wide findings and limitations: In a later analysis, 15,000 to 20,000 TCR beta sequences were associated with specific HLA alleles at a false discovery rate of 0.05. The study listed 164 TCR beta chains as associated with cytomegalovirus. A cluster of highly shared sequence variants was judged likely to be a technical artifact of the sequencing pipeline. An association between a missense DCLRE1C variant and V-gene and J-gene trimming of TCR beta chains was found in a later genetic analysis and replicated in an independent cohort. A later analysis found that most CMV-associated TCR beta chains appeared HLA-restricted, with HLA associations seemingly driven largely by CMV exposure. The earlier analysis of 587 of the donors excluded around 17 rarely observed V segments, including chromosome 9 orphons, because counts were too low. Because the 87-base-pair reads could not distinguish some IMGT-functional V segments, including TRBV6-2 and TRBV6-3, those segments were excluded. According to a later genetic analysis, donors in an Asian-associated ancestry cluster had fewer N-insertions in productive TCRs than the approximately 610-donor mean. The authors suggested that the approach could potentially be extended to other disease states and immunological phenotypes. In a later analysis, TCR association rates were found to vary across HLA loci, with the most associated TCRs seen for DRB1 alleles and the fewest for HLA-C alleles. Several of the top co-occurrence clusters appeared to be linked to parvovirus B19, influenza, CMV and Epstein-Barr virus, according to a later analysis. The presence/absence analyses assumed that sequencing depth was roughly uniform across donors, and that assumption may not be true. In this cohort, only TCR beta chains were sequenced, and detectable features were limited by the absence of alpha or paired-chain data. A later analysis found that HLA-associated TCR beta chains were more clonally expanded and had lower generation probabilities than equally common non-associated chains. Correlated functional status among segregating V segments might reflect linkage disequilibrium, but an unknown experimental factor could not be ruled out. In an earlier analysis of about 550 of the donors, most TCR beta V segments were observed in productive rearrangements about 87% or about 30% of the time, broadly matching IMGT annotations. In vitro tests confirmed that three of the cytomegalovirus-associated TCR beta chains recognize cytomegalovirus antigens. In both the original and validation cohorts, the classifier was reported to diagnose cytomegalovirus status with high specificity and sensitivity. A further reported finding was that TCR beta sequences accurately predicted the HLA-A and HLA-B alleles for most subjects in the first cohort. The only immune exposure information available for the cohort was CMV serostatus. Across donors, most TCR sequences were observed very rarely, whereas some public TCRs were present in many individuals. Because some donors lacked HLA typing at each locus, the association tests relied only on the typed subset. When HLA alleles, especially DR and DQ, strongly co-occurred, TCR associations were difficult to assign to individual alleles.

In total, over 600 healthy bone marrow donors made up the cohort. Cohort members were all nominally healthy when sampled, although unrecorded immune exposures were likely present. The donor was CMV seronegative and was included in the group of a few hundred seronegative cohort members. Each donor provided a peripheral blood sample, and peripheral blood mononuclear cells were used for TCR beta sequencing. Genomic DNA was extracted from the blood cell samples with the Qiagen DNeasy Blood Extraction Kit. V gives up 0 bases and J gives up 10 bases, and the segment between their germline ends measures 10 bases. CDR1 and CDR2, looked up from the germline V gene (reference sequence), are MNHEY and SMNVEV. From cysteine to phenylalanine, the CDR3 is 14 amino acids long. Of the read, only the CDR3 DNA is kept; its 42 bases are in frame from base 1. Receptor amplification or capture employed the immunoSEQ multiplex PCR assay. For the multiplex PCR, a mixture combining 60 forward primers for TCR Vbeta segments and 13 reverse primers for TCR Jbeta segments was used. The CDR3 region of rearranged TCR beta genes was amplified from genomic DNA by a multiplex PCR assay. The Illumina HiSeq System was used to sequence the amplified TCR beta libraries as 87-base-pair reads. The published analysis was carried out like this. In a later analysis, 70 million to 95 million unique TCR beta chains were counted across the approximately 640 repertoires, and about 9.9 million of these chains were shared by at least two donors. Raw reads were error-corrected and collapsed into unique sequences with a nearest-neighbor algorithm that merged closely related sequences to remove PCR and sequencing errors. Alignment of CDR3 sequences to IMGT reference sequences was used to assign V, D and J gene segments. Each retained sequence needed at least a six-nucleotide match to both a V gene segment and a J gene segment. Rearrangements were called productive when the CDR3 lacked stop codons and stayed in frame with V and J; all others were non-productive. Following IMGT convention, CDR3 was defined as the stretch from the second conserved V-encoded cysteine to the conserved J-encoded phenylalanine. The earlier analysis of some 540 of the donors excluded any sequence lacking an unambiguous match to a single V gene segment. In an earlier analysis of some 590 of the donors, a V segment was called functional when productive rearrangements were above 56.7%, and segregating when the standard deviation between donors exceeded 5%. A statistical classification framework was developed to diagnose cytomegalovirus status using the catalog of TCR beta chain sequences. A later analysis assigned V and J genes by comparing TCR nucleotide sequences with IMGT/GENE-DB human TR gene sequences. In a later analysis, CDR3 sequences and most-parsimonious VDJ recombination scenarios were assigned using the TCRdist pipeline. In a later analysis, every TCR beta chain was defined by the combination of its CDR3 amino acid sequence and its V-gene family, and reads without a unique V-gene family were dropped. As a way to deal with suspected cross-contamination and a sequencing artifact, a later analysis dropped 450 to 700 nucleotide sequences that were highly shared and had low generation probability. In a later analysis, a clonal expansion index for each public chain was calculated from normalized within-repertoire ranks of inferred template counts. In a later analysis, generation probabilities were computed using a VDJ recombination model fitted to out-of-frame rearrangements, and the results were checked against IGoR. In a later analysis, TCR-TCR, TCR-HLA and TCR-CMV co-occurrence was scored with hypergeometric tests, and a repertoire-size bias correction was applied to TCR pairs. A later analysis estimated false discovery rates by permuting HLA or CMV assignments 20 times. In a later analysis, co-occurring TCRs were grouped using DBSCAN, and TCRdist sequence similarity was added for clustering within HLA-allele-positive subsets. Repertoires with fewer than 30,000 or more than 120,000 public chains were left out of co-occurrence clustering, as were four to six repertoires with anomalous nucleotide sharing. The immuneACCESS repertoire file appears here via TCRdb, limited to in-frame rearrangements. These files lack a portion of the clones; in checked studies, under half of the deficit traces to unresolved V genes, and the cause of the others is not known. V and J calls and clone size are those listed in that table; D and trimming were worked out from the DNA. In this sample the table shows about 250,000 clones, about four fifths of which occur a single time. Roughly 0.3% of the sample is in the top ten clones.

The receptor was derived from a girl aged 2 to 9 in good health and CMV-seronegative. Sequencing used PBMCs. The V and J genes are TRBV27 and TRBJ1-6; the D segment could be TRBD1, given 5 matching bases. Here is the DNA: TGTGCCAGCAGTTTATCTGGGGGGGGGTCACCCCTCCACTTT. Translated, this gives CASSLSGGGSPLHF.